These T cell receptor beta chains were read from a single sample in a study of CD8+CD57+ T cells in acquired aplastic anemia. TCRdb called the reads again in MiXCR, with one record for every CDR3 protein. The profile shows about 210,000 distinct CDR3 sequences, 60% to 65% of them singletons. Sequencing was carried out using sorted CD4+, CD8+, or CD8+CD57+ T cells (not recorded which) from PBMCs. These receptor sequences come from a human donor in good health. The CDR3 runs from the conserved cysteine through the conserved F or W. D genes are given only for firm matches. The size entry is marked missing in some rows and otherwise reads once, few, many or a size class.

V	J	D	size	DNA	CDR3
TRBV9	TRBJ2-3	TRBD1	NA	TGTGCCAGCAGCCTGACAGGGACGGCCGCAGATACGCAGTATTTT	CASSLTGTAADTQYF
TRBV14	TRBJ2-1	NA	many	TGTGCCAGCAGCCATCGACAGGAGCCGTACAATGAGCAGTTCTTC	CASSHRQEPYNEQFF
TRBV7-3	TRBJ2-7	TRBD1	NA	TGTGCCAGCAGCGAGGGGGCCCCTCCCTACGAGCAGTACTTC	CASSEGAPPYEQYF
TRBV2	TRBJ2-6	NA	NA	TGTGCCAGCAGCGTAGCGGCCAAGGCTTCTGGGGCCAACGTCCTGACTTTC	CASSVAAKASGANVLTF
TRBV7-8	TRBJ2-1	NA	NA	TGTGCCAGCAGCTCGGGGAGGAACAATGAGCAGTTCTTC	CASSSGRNNEQFF
TRBV19	TRBJ2-7	NA	many	TGTGCCAGTAGTTCTTTCAGACAGGGAGGCTACGAGCAGTACTTC	CASSSFRQGGYEQYF
TRBV20-1	TRBJ2-6	TRBD1	many	TGCAGTGCTTCCGGGACAGGGGGTCACGGGGCCAACGTCCTGACTTTC	CSASGTGGHGANVLTF
TRBV6-5	TRBJ2-7	NA	many	TGTGCCAGCAGAGGGGCCGGGTACGAGCAGTACTTC	CASRGAGYEQYF
TRBV9	TRBJ2-1	TRBD2	NA	TGTGCCAGCAGCGTAGGCCTAGCGGGCTCTGAGCAGTTCTTC	CASSVGLAGSEQFF
TRBV19	TRBJ1-2	NA	many	TGTGCCAGTAGCGACCCCGGGGGATTCGATGGCTACACCTTC	CASSDPGGFDGYTF
TRBV10-2	TRBJ2-7	TRBD2	NA	TGCGCCAGCAGTGGGCCAGGGACTAGCGGGAGGCCTCTCCTCTACGAGCAGTACTTC	CASSGPGTSGRPLLYEQYF
TRBV29-1	TRBJ2-2	TRBD2	once	TGCAGCGTTGGACCTAGCGGGAGAGGCACCGGGGAGCTGTTTTTT	CSVGPSGRGTGELFF
TRBV25-1	TRBJ2-3	TRBD2	NA	TGTGCCAGCAGTGAATCTGTAACTAGCGGGTCCCATACGCAGTATTTT	CASSESVTSGSHTQYF
TRBV7-9	TRBJ1-6	TRBD1	NA	TGTGCCAGTGCCGGGACAGGGGGTTCACCCCTCCACTTT	CASAGTGGSPLHF
TRBV25-1	TRBJ1-6	NA	NA	TGTGCCAGCAGTGAAACCCAGGGACTTCATAATTCACCCCTCCACTTT	CASSETQGLHNSPLHF
TRBV15	TRBJ2-5	NA	NA	TGTGCCACCAGCAAGGGACAAGAGACCCAGTACTTC	CATSKGQETQYF
TRBV7-2	TRBJ2-7	NA	NA	TGTGCCAGCAGCTTCTCCGCCGGATACGAGCAGTACTTC	CASSFSAGYEQYF
TRBV4-2	TRBJ2-1	NA	many	TGTGCCAGCAGCCTGCCTTATAGGGTTGACAATGAGCAGTTCTTC	CASSLPYRVDNEQFF
TRBV9	TRBJ2-7	TRBD2	NA	TGTGCCAGCAGCCCCCGAATGTGGACGGGGGGGGCCCACGAGCAGTACTTC	CASSPRMWTGGAHEQYF
TRBV20-1	TRBJ2-7	TRBD2	many	TGCAGTGCGTCCGGGACTAGCTCCTACGAGCAGTACTTC	CSASGTSSYEQYF
TRBV14	TRBJ1-4	TRBD1	NA	TGTGCCAGCAGCCCGCGGACAGGGAACGAAAAACTGTTTTTT	CASSPRTGNEKLFF
TRBV10-3	TRBJ2-1	NA	NA	TGTGCCTCGAGGACTATCTCCTACAATGAGCAGTTCTTC	CASRTISYNEQFF
TRBV7-2	TRBJ1-5	NA	NA	TGTGCCAGCAGCGTGTCCAATCAGCCCCAGCATTTT	CASSVSNQPQHF
TRBV7-8	TRBJ2-7	NA	many	TGTGCCAGCAGCTTTACAGCCTACGAGCAGTACTTC	CASSFTAYEQYF
TRBV7-9	TRBJ1-5	TRBD1	many	TGTGCCAGCAGCTCGGGACAGGGGGCACAGCCCCAGCATTTT	CASSSGQGAQPQHF
TRBV20-1	TRBJ2-7	TRBD2	NA	TGCAGTGCTAGAGGTCGGGGGGCCTACGAGCAGTACTTC	CSARGRGAYEQYF
TRBV10-2	TRBJ1-2	TRBD1	NA	TGCGCCAGCAGCGACAGGGAACACTATTGCTACACCTTC	CASSDREHYCYTF
TRBV15	TRBJ1-1	TRBD1	many	TGTGCCACCAGCAGACCGGGACAGGGGGCCTATATGAACACTGAAGCTTTCTTT	CATSRPGQGAYMNTEAFF
TRBV20-1	TRBJ1-5	NA	NA	TGCAGTGCTAGACCTAGCAATCAGCCCCAGCATTTT	CSARPSNQPQHF
TRBV19	TRBJ2-3	TRBD2	NA	TGTGCCAGTAGTCCTGGACTAGCGGGAGAGGAGACAGATACGCAGTATTTT	CASSPGLAGEETDTQYF
TRBV5-1	TRBJ2-1	NA	many	TGCGCCAGCAGCTGGGTCGAGGGGGATGAGCAGTTCTTC	CASSWVEGDEQFF
TRBV4-1	TRBJ2-7	NA	NA	TGCGCCAGCAGCCAAGGGACAGACAAAGTGTACGAGCAGTACTTC	CASSQGTDKVYEQYF
TRBV7-9	TRBJ2-7	NA	many	TGTGCCAGCAGCTTAGGGGTGGTCGGAGACTACGAGCAGTACTTC	CASSLGVVGDYEQYF
TRBV5-1	TRBJ2-5	TRBD2	few	TGCGCCAGCAGCTCAACCGGGACTAGCTTAGAGACCCAGTACTTC	CASSSTGTSLETQYF